A selection of T cell receptor beta chains follows, all from one sample in a study of T cell repertoires in cytomegalovirus infection. TCRdb reprocessed the reads via MiXCR and lists one record per CDR3 protein. The repertoire holds hundreds of thousands of distinct CDR3 sequences, with 29% as singletons. Their cognate antigens are unknown. Sequencing used cultured PBMCs, obtained from culture after CMV antigen stimulation. These receptors were collected from a human donor in good health (CMV status not recorded). Some clones in this sample may be carry-over from other donors' samples. Each CDR3 is given with its conserved first and last residue. A D gene is named only where the DNA matches it firmly. Rows may omit the clone size; those that give it use once, few, many or a size class.

.	.	TRBV10-3	TRBJ1-2	CAIASDGDGYTF	TGTGCCATCGCCTCAGATGGGGATGGCTACACCTTC
few	TRBD1	TRBV20-1	TRBJ2-3	CSAEVAGGRADTQYF	TGCAGTGCTGAGGTTGCAGGGGGCAGGGCAGATACGCAGTATTTT
.	TRBD2	TRBV12-3/TRBV12-4	TRBJ2-3	CASSSSSGRSTDTQYF	TGTGCCAGCAGTTCATCTAGCGGGAGAAGCACAGATACGCAGTATTTT
many	TRBD2	TRBV7-6	TRBJ2-3	CASSLEPQASGRSTDTQYF	TGTGCCAGCAGCTTAGAGCCCCAGGCTAGCGGGAGAAGCACAGATACGCAGTATTTT
many	.	TRBV12-3/TRBV12-4	TRBJ2-3	CASSLETPTDTQYF	TGTGCCAGCAGTTTAGAAACACCCACAGATACGCAGTATTTT
.	.	TRBV3-1	TRBJ1-1	CASSQSDSTDTEAFF	TGTGCCAGCAGCCAATCGGACTCTACAGACACTGAAGCTTTCTTT
many	.	TRBV11-2	TRBJ2-3	CASSPTSGGTDTQYF	TGTGCCAGCAGCCCAACAAGTGGGGGGACAGATACGCAGTATTTT
.	.	TRBV28	TRBJ2-2	CASSPDMVTGGELFF	TGTGCCAGCAGCCCCGACATGGTAACAGGCGGGGAGCTGTTTTTT
.	.	TRBV20-1	TRBJ1-3	CSARTGNQWRNTIYF	TGCAGTGCTAGAACAGGGAACCAATGGAGAAACACCATATATTTT
once	.	TRBV10-3	TRBJ1-1	CAISTDRGTEAFF	TGTGCCATCAGTACGGATCGGGGCACTGAAGCTTTCTTT
.	.	TRBV7-9	TRBJ2-7	CASSPNTAYDDEQYF	TGTGCCAGCAGCCCGAACACTGCGTATGATGACGAGCAGTACTTC
.	.	TRBV27	TRBJ1-1	CASSLSAGFIEAFF	TGTGCCAGCAGTTTATCGGCAGGATTCATTGAAGCTTTCTTT
.	TRBD1	TRBV6-5	TRBJ1-2	CASTGTGESGSYGYTF	TGTGCCAGCACTGGGACAGGGGAAAGCGGCTCGTATGGCTACACCTTC
.	.	TRBV6-8	TRBJ1-1	CASSYSISAKSEAFF	TGTGCCAGCAGTTACTCGATATCGGCTAAGAGTGAAGCTTTCTTT
.	.	TRBV2	TRBJ1-1	CASRGGTVNTEAFF	TGTGCCAGCAGGGGGGGGACCGTGAACACTGAAGCTTTCTTT
.	.	TRBV5-5	TRBJ2-7	CASSQTLEQYF	TGTGCCAGCAGCCAGACCCTCGAGCAGTACTTC
few	.	TRBV2	TRBJ2-1	CAGTLYNEQFF	TGTGCCGGGACCCTTTACAATGAGCAGTTCTTC
few	.	TRBV7-9	TRBJ2-7	CASSFGQTSSYEQYF	TGTGCCAGCAGCTTTGGGCAGACGAGCTCCTACGAGCAGTACTTC
.	TRBD2	TRBV7-8	TRBJ2-2	CASSDTSGDGELFF	TGTGCCAGCAGCGACACTAGCGGCGACGGGGAGCTGTTTTTT
.	.	TRBV5-4	TRBJ1-3	CASSRQETSGNTIYF	TGTGCCAGCAGCAGACAGGAGACCTCTGGAAACACCATATATTTT
once	.	TRBV6-5	TRBJ2-2	CASSRVQAAGELFF	TGTGCCAGCAGTAGGGTTCAAGCTGCCGGGGAGCTGTTTTTT
.	.	TRBV5-6	TRBJ1-1	CASSQTLRNTEAFF	TGTGCCAGCAGCCAGACTCTCAGGAACACTGAAGCTTTCTTT
.	.	TRBV25-1	TRBJ1-2	CASSEFVRAYGYTF	TGTGCCAGCAGTGAATTTGTAAGAGCCTATGGCTACACCTTC
many	.	TRBV7-2	TRBJ2-3	CASSSGLSTDTQYF	TGTGCCAGCAGCTCTGGACTGAGCACAGATACGCAGTATTTT